A selection of T cell receptor beta chains follows, all from one sample in a study of blood T cell repertoires in COVID-19. Profiling relied on immunoSEQ multiplex PCR, and the TCRdb table lists in-frame clones only, not all of them. Seen here are some 50,000 clones, about four fifths observed once, and the top ten hold around 1.6%. Sequences were obtained from peripheral blood. These receptors were obtained from a man aged 50-60 years with acute or convalescent COVID-19. CDR3s include the opening cysteine and the closing phenylalanine or tryptophan. The order of the fields is V gene, D gene, clone size, J gene, CDR3 DNA, CDR3 protein. D genes are given only for firm matches. Size is omitted from some rows. Given values are once, few, many or a class for expanded clones.

TRBV7-2	TRBD2	NA	TRBJ2-5	TGTGCCAGCAGCTCCCCGACGCGGGCGGGGGGGCGCAGAGAGACCCAGTACTTC	CASSSPTRAGGRRETQYF
TRBV9	TRBD2	NA	TRBJ2-5	TGTGCCAGCAGCCCCCGGGGACTAGCGGGACAAGAGACCCAGTACTTC	CASSPRGLAGQETQYF
TRBV7-2	NA	NA	TRBJ1-3	TGTGCCAGCAAACTCGGGGGTACTGGAAACACCATATATTTT	CASKLGGTGNTIYF
TRBV28	NA	NA	TRBJ2-7	TGTGCCAGCAGTCTAGTCTACGAGCAGTACTTC	CASSLVYEQYF
TRBV15	NA	NA	TRBJ2-1	TGTGCCACCAGCAGAGAAAGGAGCGAGGGGTTCTTC	CATSRERSEGFF
TRBV6-5	NA	few	TRBJ1-4	TGTGCCAGCTTCGGGGGGCGGAACGAAAAACTGTTTTTT	CASFGGRNEKLFF
TRBV11-2	NA	medium-sized	TRBJ1-2	TGTGCCAGCAGCTTAATGCCGGGATTTAACTATGGCTACACCTTC	CASSLMPGFNYGYTF
TRBV18	TRBD1	NA	TRBJ1-2	TGTGCCAGCTCACCCCGCCCGGGACAGGATCGGGGCTACACCTTC	CASSPRPGQDRGYTF
TRBV10-3	NA	NA	TRBJ2-2	TGTGCCATCAGTGACCAACGGGGTAGAGACACCGGGGAGCTGTTTTTT	CAISDQRGRDTGELFF
TRBV7-9	TRBD2	few	TRBJ2-1	TGTGCCAGCAGCCCCCAAGCGGGAACGTACAATGAGCAGTTCTTC	CASSPQAGTYNEQFF
TRBV19	TRBD2	NA	TRBJ2-2	TGTGCCAGTAGTATCCTAGCGGGGGGCGACGCCGGGGAGCTGTTTTTT	CASSILAGGDAGELFF
TRBV7-2	NA	NA	TRBJ2-3	TGTGCCAGCAGCTTGCCGGGGTTCGATACGCAGTATTTT	CASSLPGFDTQYF
TRBV29-1	TRBD2	NA	TRBJ2-3	TGCAGCGTCTTCCTAGCGGGAGGGCCTAGTAGCACAGATACGCAGTATTTT	CSVFLAGGPSSTDTQYF
TRBV10-3	TRBD1	once	TRBJ1-5	TGTGCCATCAGTGCCAGACAGGGTATGGGCAATCAGCCCCAGCATTTT	CAISARQGMGNQPQHF
TRBV19	TRBD1	NA	TRBJ1-4	TGTGCCAGTAGGCCTTGGACAGGAACTAATGAAAAACTGTTTTTT	CASRPWTGTNEKLFF
TRBV7-9	NA	NA	TRBJ2-6	TGTGCCAGCAGCTTAGAGCGCTCTGGGGCCAACGTCCTGACTTTC	CASSLERSGANVLTF
TRBV7-2	NA	NA	TRBJ1-3	TGTGCCAGCAGCCGGGAGGGGAGCTCTGGAAACACCATATATTTT	CASSREGSSGNTIYF
TRBV5-5	TRBD1	NA	TRBJ1-5	TGTGCCAGCAGCTTGGGGCGGACAGGGGTTTACCAGCCCCAGCATTTT	CASSLGRTGVYQPQHF
TRBV5-8	NA	NA	TRBJ1-2	TGTGCCAGCAGCCCCCCGACGGGTCGCTATGGCTACACCTTC	CASSPPTGRYGYTF
TRBV10-3	TRBD2	NA	TRBJ2-5	TGTGCCATCAGTACTCCGGGACTAGGGAGAACCCAGTACTTC	CAISTPGLGRTQYF
TRBV3-1/TRBV3-2	TRBD1	NA	TRBJ1-1	TGTGCCAGCAGCCAAGTTCAGGGGGCGGGTGGCACTGAAGCTTTCTTT	CASSQVQGAGGTEAFF
TRBV27	TRBD2	NA	TRBJ2-1	TGTGCCAGCAGGGACTTAGCGGGACTATACAATGAGCAGTTCTTC	CASRDLAGLYNEQFF
TRBV6-5	NA	NA	TRBJ2-7	TGTGCCAGCTCCCTCGGGCAGGGCTCCTACGAGCAGTACTTC	CASSLGQGSYEQYF
TRBV19	TRBD2	NA	TRBJ2-2	TGTGCCGGCGGACTAGCGGCGAACACCGGGGAGCTGTTTTTT	CAGGLAANTGELFF
TRBV7-2	TRBD1	NA	TRBJ2-4	TGTGCCAGCAGCCAACGGAATGACAGGGGAAACATTCAGTACTTC	CASSQRNDRGNIQYF
TRBV3-1/TRBV3-2	NA	NA	TRBJ1-2	TGTGCCAGCAGCTCCCCGATTCTAGGCTATGGCTACACCTTC	CASSSPILGYGYTF
TRBV28	TRBD1	NA	TRBJ1-2	TGTGCCAGTAGGACAGGGAGGGGCTACACCTTC	CASRTGRGYTF
TRBV24-1	NA	NA	TRBJ1-5	TGTGCCACCAGTGATACAGGCAATCAGCCCCAGCATTTT	CATSDTGNQPQHF
TRBV19	TRBD2	NA	TRBJ2-3	TGTGCCAGTAGTATGGGTAGCGGGGGGGAGGTCACAGATACGCAGTATTTT	CASSMGSGGEVTDTQYF
TRBV9	NA	NA	TRBJ1-2	TGTGCCAGCAGCGTTACATCAGAGGGAAACTATGGCTACACCTTC	CASSVTSEGNYGYTF
TRBV11-2	NA	NA	TRBJ1-5	TGTGCCAGCAGCTTAGCAGGGATCAATCAGCCCCAGCATTTT	CASSLAGINQPQHF
TRBV19	NA	NA	TRBJ2-5	TGTGCCAGTAAAGGCGGTCCCGCCGAGGTGACCCAGTACTTC	CASKGGPAEVTQYF
TRBV5-1	NA	NA	TRBJ2-5	TGCGCCAGCAGCTTGTCTAGCGCGGTGGAGACCCAGTACTTC	CASSLSSAVETQYF
TRBV5-1	NA	NA	TRBJ1-1	TGCGCCAGCAGCTTGGGGGGGCGCGGAACTGAAGCTTTCTTT	CASSLGGRGTEAFF
TRBV5-4	TRBD2	NA	TRBJ2-1	TGTGCCAGCAGGGGTTTGCGCGGGAGGTTGAATGAGCAGTTCTTC	CASRGLRGRLNEQFF
TRBV12-5	TRBD1	NA	TRBJ1-2	TGTGCTAGTGGCCCCAATCGGATGGGGACAGGGGAAGGCTACACCTTC	CASGPNRMGTGEGYTF
TRBV7-8	TRBD1	NA	TRBJ1-5	TGTGCCAGCAGCTTGGGGAGCAGGGGGGACCAGCCCCAGCATTTT	CASSLGSRGDQPQHF
TRBV5-1	TRBD2	NA	TRBJ2-1	TGCGCCAGCAGGCCTCCGGGACTAGGGGGTAATGAGCAGTTCTTC	CASRPPGLGGNEQFF
TRBV21-1	NA	few	TRBJ2-7	TGTGCCAGCAGCAAATCGGGGGGGCTGGCCGAGCAGTACTTC	CASSKSGGLAEQYF
TRBV3-1/TRBV3-2	TRBD1	NA	TRBJ1-1	TGTGCCAGCACCAGGACAGGGGATCACACTGAAGCTTTCTTT	CASTRTGDHTEAFF
TRBV28	TRBD2	NA	TRBJ2-7	TGTGCCAGCAGTTTAAACATAGCGGGATCAACCTACGAGCAGTACTTC	CASSLNIAGSTYEQYF
TRBV11-2	TRBD2	NA	TRBJ2-5	TGTGCCAGCAGCGTTAACGGCGGGGGGGCGGAGACCCAGTACTTC	CASSVNGGGAETQYF
TRBV7-2	TRBD1	NA	TRBJ2-7	TGTGCCAGCAATAACCGGGACAGTTTATCACCCGAGCAGTACTTC	CASNNRDSLSPEQYF
TRBV24-1	NA	NA	TRBJ2-1	TGTGCCACCAGTGATCGCCGACAGGGAGGTTTGAATGAGCAGTTCTTC	CATSDRRQGGLNEQFF
TRBV5-1	TRBD1	NA	TRBJ1-5	TGCGCCAGCAGCTTGACAGGGGATCAGCCCCAGCATTTT	CASSLTGDQPQHF
TRBV3-1/TRBV3-2	NA	NA	TRBJ1-1	TGTGCCAGCAGCCGAGGCACCACTGAAGCTTTCTTT	CASSRGTTEAFF
TRBV6-5	NA	few	TRBJ1-1	TGTGCCAGCAGTTACGCAGGGGTCGACACTGAAGCTTTCTTT	CASSYAGVDTEAFF
TRBV6-6	TRBD2	NA	TRBJ2-7	TGTGCCAGCAGTCAACGGGAGGGAGGGCCCCTCTCCTACGAGCAGTACTTC	CASSQREGGPLSYEQYF